Below are 32 T cell receptor beta chains sequenced from a single sample in a study of vaccination effects on CD4 cells after COVID-19 (dated by TCRdb to between 2021 and 2024). After more than 9 days of culture, CD4+ T cells were isolated with the EasySep CD4+ T cell isolation kit. Their antigens are not known. Receptor libraries were prepared by the immunoSEQ multiplex PCR assay. TCRdb re-hosts the immuneACCESS table, in-frame sequences only. Its copies lack some clones; in the studies checked, an unresolved V gene accounts for under half of them, and the cause for the rest is not known. Recorded for this sample are approximately 50,000 clones; approximately 80% of them occurred a single time. The leading ten clones occupy about 10% of the sample. Sample: CD4+ T cells from PBMCs cultured without peptide, taken before COVID-19 vaccination. The source is a human donor who had a prior SARS-CoV-2 infection.

The chain has TRBV2 and TRBJ1-3; D not resolved. From germline, CDR1 is SNHLY and CDR2 FYNNEI. V lost 7 bases, J lost 3 bases, and 7 bases lay in between. This CDR3 region has 12 residues. DNA of the CDR3: TGTGCCAGCAAGGACCGTGGAAACACCATATATTTT. This translates into CASKDRGNTIYF. Filled out from reference TRBV2 and TRBJ1-3, the complete variable domain reads EPEVTQTPSHQVTQMGQEVILRCVPISNHLYFYWYRQILGQKVEFLVSFYNNEISEKSEIFDDQFSVERPDGSNFTLKIRSTKLEDSAMYFCASKDRGNTIYFGEGSWLTVV.

The chain links TRBV3-1 (or the pseudogene TRBV3-2) to TRBJ2-7; 7 bases align to TRBD2. Germline V gives CDR1 LGHDT, CDR2 YNNKEL (reference sequence). The J segment lost 6 bases and the V segment lost 8 bases, leaving 13 bases of the junction unmatched. The CDR3 runs to 14 residues. CDR3 protein: CASVNSGGVGEQYF. The CDR3 DNA sequence: TGTGCCAGCGTCAACTCGGGGGGAGTCGGCGAGCAGTACTTC.

The V gene is TRBV30, the J gene TRBJ2-3; 10 nucleotides align to TRBD2. This CDR3 is 15 amino acids long. V lost 0 bases and J lost 10; bases outside the gene matches: 10. In germline, CDR1 is GTSNPN, CDR2 SVGIG (reference sequence). The CDR3 loop reads CAWSVFPSGGAPQYF. CDR3 coding DNA: TGTGCCTGGAGTGTGTTCCCCAGCGGGGGGGCCCCGCAGTATTTT.

The V gene is TRBV2, the J gene TRBJ2-7; D might be TRBD2 (6 bases). The CDR3 runs 14 residues. V lost 4 bases and J lost 3, with 13 bases in between. Germline CDR1 is SNHLY and CDR2 is FYNNEI. Here the CDR3 reads CASSAGTYNYEQYF. CDR3 DNA sequence: TGTGCCAGCAGTGCCGGGACTTATAACTACGAGCAGTACTTC.

The chain is built from TRBV9 and TRBJ1-4; tentatively, D is TRBD1 (6 bases). The CDR3 extends over 18 amino acids. Germline V lookup: CDR1 SGDLS, CDR2 YYNGEE. Trimming took 4 bases from V and 3 from J, leaving 22 bases between them. CDR3 sequence reads: CASSSRPGEGASNEKLFF. DNA for the CDR3: TGTGCCAGCAGCTCCCGACCAGGGGAAGGGGCCTCTAATGAAAAACTGTTTTTT.

The chain combines TRBV27 with TRBJ2-1; TRBD2 aligns across 8 bases. Germline V gives CDR1 MNHEY, CDR2 SMNVEV (reference sequence). This CDR3 is built from 14 residues. The V and J ends lost 11 bases and 4 bases, in that order; junction bases with no gene match: 10. This CDR3 reads CAASPLAEYNEQFF. In nucleotides, the CDR3 is TGTGCCGCCTCCCCACTAGCGGAGTACAATGAGCAGTTCTTC.

This clone appeared a few times. This chain uses TRBV5-1 with TRBJ1-2, with a weak D call TRBD1 (5 bases). In germline, CDR1 is SGHRS, CDR2 YFSETQ. This CDR3 has 14 amino acids. The V end lost 0 bases, the J end lost 6 bases, and 12 bases lay between the germline ends. CDR3 DNA: TGCGCCAGCAGCTTGGTTGCAGGGAGTGATGGCTACACCTTC. Amino acids: CASSLVAGSDGYTF.

This clone was observed a few times. V gene TRBV2 combines with J gene TRBJ1-1; D not certain. CDR3 length: 11 residues. The germline V gene has CDR1 SNHLY and CDR2 FYNNEI. V lost 5 bases and J lost 3, with 4 bases in between. CDR3 coding DNA: TGTGCCAGCAGTCCCGACACTGAAGCTTTCTTT. Protein: CASSPDTEAFF.

This clone showed up just a few times. V and J are TRBV15 and TRBJ2-1; D ambiguous. The germline gives CDR1 LNHNV, CDR2 YYDKDF (reference sequence). This CDR3 has 12 amino acids. V was clipped by 4 bases and J by 3 bases, with 4 bases between them. The CDR3 is CATSTYYNEQFF. CDR3 bases: TGTGCCACCAGCACCTACTACAATGAGCAGTTCTTC.

The rearrangement joins TRBV6-6 to TRBJ2-7, with 8 bases matching TRBD1. Unmatched junction bases numbered 5, after V lost 4 bases and J lost 3 bases. The CDR3 length is 14 residues. Germline V gives CDR1 MNHNY, CDR2 SVGAGI (reference sequence). CDR3 nucleotide sequence: TGTGCCAGCAGTTTAAGTGACAGGGGCTACGAGCAGTACTTC. Translation: CASSLSDRGYEQYF.

The gene calls are TRBV4-1 and TRBJ2-7; the match to TRBD1 covers 8 bases. The V gene's germline CDR1 is MGHRA and CDR2 YSYEKL. J lost 4 bases, V lost 2 bases, and 10 bases had no gene match. The CDR3 totals 16 residues. The CDR3 loop reads CASSQRETGAGYEQYF. CDR3 DNA: TGCGCCAGCAGCCAACGGGAGACAGGGGCTGGGTACGAGCAGTACTTC.

The chain couples TRBV7-9 to TRBJ2-2; 7 bases fit TRBD2. The CDR3 has 17 residues. Germline CDR1 SEHNR, CDR2 FQNEAQ (reference sequence). Trimming removed 2 bases from V and 4 bases from J; junction bases left unmatched: 10. Here the CDR3 reads CASSLRVGGPITGELFF. DNA for the CDR3: TGTGCCAGCAGCTTACGGGTGGGAGGGCCCATCACCGGGGAGCTGTTTTTT.

This clone was recorded a few times. The J gene is TRBJ1-1, the V gene TRBV5-1; TRBD1 is a possible D gene (5 bases). V gave up 4 bases and J gave up 1 base, with 14 bases separating them. There are 15 residues in the CDR3. From germline, CDR1 is SGHRS and CDR2 YFSETQ. CDR3 nucleotides: TGCGCCAGCAGCCAAACTACAGGAGGGAACACTGAAGCTTTCTTT. This translates into CASSQTTGGNTEAFF.

This chain connects TRBV3-1 (or the pseudogene TRBV3-2) to TRBJ2-1; TRBD2 agrees at 15 bases. Per the germline V gene, CDR1 is LGHDT and CDR2 is YNNKEL (reference sequence). V trimming: 5 bases; J trimming: 10 bases; junction bases outside the gene matches: 6. The CDR3 totals 15 residues. For the CDR3, the DNA is TGTGCCAGCAGCGCCGGGACTAGCGGGGGGAGGGAGCAGTTCTTC. Its translation is CASSAGTSGGREQFF.

The V gene is TRBV5-4, the J gene TRBJ2-5, with a weak D call TRBD2 (5 bases). Germline-derived CDR1 and CDR2 are SGHNT and YYREEE (reference sequence). The CDR3 sequence is 15 residues long. V gave up 4 bases and J gave up 1 base, with 14 bases separating them. This CDR3 reads CASSGALGSQETQYF. As DNA, the CDR3 is TGTGCCAGCAGCGGTGCTCTTGGGAGCCAAGAGACCCAGTACTTC.

The chain is built from TRBV19 and TRBJ1-2; 8 bases agree with TRBD1. Per the germline V gene, CDR1 is LNHDA and CDR2 is SQIVND (reference sequence). The V gene end was trimmed by 0 bases and the J gene end by 6 bases; junction bases not matched to a gene: 6. This CDR3 contains 15 residues. In DNA form, the CDR3 reads TGTGCCAGTAGTATAGACCCCTGGACAGGGAATGGCTACACCTTC. It is translated as CASSIDPWTGNGYTF.

This chain uses TRBV20-1 with TRBJ2-7, with D perhaps being TRBD1 or TRBD2 (5 bases each). Germline loops: CDR1 DFQATT, CDR2 SNEGSKA (reference sequence). V was shortened by 8 bases and J by 6 bases, with 11 bases between the two germline ends. The CDR3 runs to 10 residues. CDR3 sequence reads: CSWGRREQYF. The CDR3 DNA reads TGCAGTTGGGGACGGCGCGAGCAGTACTTC.

The rearrangement links TRBV4-1 to TRBJ1-2; D gene ambiguous. V gave up 2 bases and J gave up 4 bases, with 14 bases separating them. The CDR3 contains 15 residues. CDR1 is MGHRA, CDR2 YSYEKL, per germline. The CDR3 sequence is CASSQIARRPYGYTF. The CDR3 region has the DNA TGCGCCAGCAGCCAAATTGCCCGACGGCCCTATGGCTACACCTTC.

This clone was seen only once. This sequence joins TRBV12-3 or TRBV12-4 and TRBJ1-1; the D is unclear. This CDR3 is built from 13 residues. With 7 bases removed from V and 4 bases from J, the gap between germline ends came to 13 bases. The CDR3 region is CASTPRELTEAFF. The CDR3 DNA reads TGTGCCAGCACCCCCCGGGAGCTCACTGAAGCTTTCTTT.

V is TRBV19 and J is TRBJ2-3, with TRBD1 matching over 9 bases. Germline V CDR1 and CDR2: LNHDA, SQIVND (reference sequence). The CDR3 runs 15 residues. J lost 3 bases, V lost 3 bases, and 4 bases had no gene match. As DNA, the CDR3 is TGTGCCAGTAGTATCCGGACAGGGGAAACAGATACGCAGTATTTT. It translates to CASSIRTGETDTQYF.

This sequence joins TRBV5-4 and TRBJ2-1; D unresolved. Between the trimmed V and J ends, which lost 2 bases and 0 bases, there was a span of 12 bases. The CDR3 is 16 amino acids. CDR1 is SGHNT and CDR2 is YYREEE in the germline V gene (reference sequence). CDR3 nucleotide sequence: TGTGCCAGCAGCTTACCCCAGGCGAGCTCCTACAATGAGCAGTTCTTC. Residues: CASSLPQASSYNEQFF.

V gene TRBV7-3 combines with J gene TRBJ2-3; no definite D call. The CDR3 has 14 residues. Trimming removed 5 bases from V and 2 bases from J, with 11 bases in between. Germline values: CDR1 SGHTA, CDR2 FQGTGA. CDR3 region: CASSLSGSTDTQYF. The CDR3 region has the DNA TGTGCCAGCAGCCTCTCAGGATCCACAGATACGCAGTATTTT.

This sequence joins TRBV5-1 and TRBJ2-1; 8 bases fit TRBD2. Germline V lookup: CDR1 SGHRS, CDR2 YFSETQ. The CDR3 spans 13 residues. V was clipped by 4 bases and J by 10 bases; unmatched bases: 7. The CDR3 loop reads CASSTGGEGEQFF. CDR3 nucleotides: TGCGCCAGCAGCACCGGGGGGGAAGGGGAGCAGTTCTTC.

This clone is medium-sized in the sample. This rearrangement joins TRBV5-1 to TRBJ2-2; D is possibly TRBD1 (5 bases). Germline loops: CDR1 SGHRS, CDR2 YFSETQ. The CDR3 consists of 15 residues. The V and J ends lost 2 bases and 4 bases respectively, with 12 bases between them. CDR3 DNA: TGCGCCAGCAGCTTAGGAGCTACAGGCACCGGGGAGCTGTTTTTT. Protein sequence: CASSLGATGTGELFF.

The chain joins TRBV11-2 to TRBJ2-2, with D possibly being TRBD2 (6 bases). This CDR3 contains 14 residues. Trimming stripped 7 bases from V and 3 bases from J, with 12 bases between. The V gene's germline CDR1 is SGHAT and CDR2 FQNNGV. This CDR3 is CASTLREYTGELFF. CDR3 coding DNA: TGTGCCAGCACCTTGCGGGAATACACCGGGGAGCTGTTTTTT.

The rearrangement joins TRBV12-3 or TRBV12-4 to TRBJ1-5; D gene uncertain. With 6 bases removed from V and 10 bases from J, the gap between germline ends came to 10 bases. CDR3 length equals 11 residues. The CDR3 is CASSLGGPQHF. CDR3 DNA sequence: TGTGCCAGCAGCCTGGGAGGTCCCCAGCATTTT.

The chain combines TRBV7-2 with TRBJ2-3, with D unresolved. Germline V gives CDR1 SGHTA, CDR2 FQGNSA. The V end lost 6 bases, the J end lost 1 base, and 11 bases lay between the germline ends. The CDR3 runs to 14 residues. CDR3 sequence (DNA): TGTGCCAGCAGTATAGGACGGCGCACAGATACGCAGTATTTT. Its protein is CASSIGRRTDTQYF.

The chain has TRBV20-1 and TRBJ1-1; D uncertain. CDR1 DFQATT and CDR2 SNEGSKA come from the germline V gene (reference sequence). The CDR3 is 13 residues long. Trimming cost V 3 bases and J 2 bases, with 10 bases left between them. CDR3 residues: CSASFAGNTEAFF. CDR3 nucleotide sequence: TGCAGTGCTAGTTTTGCAGGTAACACTGAAGCTTTCTTT.

The chain uses TRBV27 and TRBJ1-2; tentatively, D is TRBD1 (6 bases). Germline V lookup: CDR1 MNHEY, CDR2 SMNVEV (reference sequence). The ends were cut back, 6 bases at V and 4 bases at J, with 15 bases in the middle. This CDR3 is built from 14 residues. The CDR3 spells CASRGRQDGYGYTF. CDR3 DNA: TGTGCCAGCAGGGGAAGACAGGACGGCTATGGCTACACCTTC.

This chain uses TRBV7-2 with TRBJ2-2; D might be TRBD1 (5 bases). This CDR3 spans 18 amino acids. Trimming cost V 5 bases and J 1 base, with 20 bases left between them. From germline, CDR1 is SGHTA and CDR2 FQGNSA. The CDR3 DNA is TGTGCCAGCAGCCGCCTCGGGCAGGGTGCGTGGAACACCGGGGAGCTGTTTTTT. Translated: CASSRLGQGAWNTGELFF.

V is TRBV30 and J is TRBJ2-5; D perhaps matches TRBD2 (5 bases). The CDR3 spans 13 residues. Per germline, CDR1 GTSNPN and CDR2 SVGIG (reference sequence). Trimming took 1 base from V and 4 from J, leaving 10 bases between them. This CDR3 is CAWSGGLGETQYF. Written as DNA, the CDR3 is TGTGCCTGGAGTGGCGGGTTAGGAGAGACCCAGTACTTC.

This clone is a singleton in its sample. V gene TRBV2 combines with J gene TRBJ1-5; D ambiguous. The CDR3 is made up of 13 amino acids. Trimming removed 3 bases at V and 4 bases at J, with 7 bases between. In germline, CDR1 is SNHLY, CDR2 FYNNEI. CDR3 nucleotide sequence: TGTGCCAGCAGTGATAGCAGAAATCAGCCCCAGCATTTT. Its translation: CASSDSRNQPQHF.